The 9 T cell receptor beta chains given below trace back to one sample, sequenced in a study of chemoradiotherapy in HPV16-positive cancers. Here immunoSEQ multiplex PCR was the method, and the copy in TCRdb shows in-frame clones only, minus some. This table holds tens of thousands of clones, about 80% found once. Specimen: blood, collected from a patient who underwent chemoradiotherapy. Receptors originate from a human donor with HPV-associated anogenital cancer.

The CDR3 DNA sequence: TGTGCCAGCAGCAAGGGACTGCAACAAGAGACCCAGTACTTC. Translation gives CASSKGLQQETQYF. This rearrangement joins TRBV5-8 to TRBJ2-5; possible D gene TRBD2, 6 bases. In germline, CDR1 is SGHTS, CDR2 YDEGEE. V was shortened by 4 bases and J by 2 bases, with 12 bases between the two germline ends. This CDR3 spans 14 amino acids.

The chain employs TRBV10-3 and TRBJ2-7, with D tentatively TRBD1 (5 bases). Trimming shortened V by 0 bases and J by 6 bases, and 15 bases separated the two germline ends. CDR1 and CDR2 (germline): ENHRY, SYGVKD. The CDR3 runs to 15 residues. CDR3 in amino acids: CAISESRGRVGEQYF. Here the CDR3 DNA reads TGTGCCATCAGTGAGTCGAGAGGCAGGGTAGGCGAGCAGTACTTC.

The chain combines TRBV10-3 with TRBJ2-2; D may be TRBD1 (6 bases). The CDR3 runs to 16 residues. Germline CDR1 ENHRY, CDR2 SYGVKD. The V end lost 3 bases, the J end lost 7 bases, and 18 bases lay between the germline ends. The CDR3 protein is CAISDAARDTDGELFF. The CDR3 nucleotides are TGTGCCATCAGTGATGCCGCCCGGGACACGGACGGGGAGCTGTTTTTT.

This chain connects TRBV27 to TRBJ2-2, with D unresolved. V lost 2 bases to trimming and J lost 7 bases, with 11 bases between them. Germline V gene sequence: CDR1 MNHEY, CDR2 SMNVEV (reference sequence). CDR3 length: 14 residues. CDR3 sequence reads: CASSLGLSYGELFF. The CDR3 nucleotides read TGTGCCAGCAGTTTAGGGCTAAGCTACGGGGAGCTGTTTTTT.

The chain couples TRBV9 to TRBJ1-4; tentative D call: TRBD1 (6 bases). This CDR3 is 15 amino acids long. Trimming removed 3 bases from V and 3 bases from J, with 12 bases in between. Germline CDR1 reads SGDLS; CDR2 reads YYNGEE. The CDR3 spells CASSATGLSNEKLFF. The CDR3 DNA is TGTGCCAGCAGCGCTACAGGGCTATCTAATGAAAAACTGTTTTTT.

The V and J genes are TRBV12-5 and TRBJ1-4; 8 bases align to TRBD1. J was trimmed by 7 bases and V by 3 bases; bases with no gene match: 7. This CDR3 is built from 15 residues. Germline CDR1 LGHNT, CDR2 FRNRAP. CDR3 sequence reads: CASGFGQGGSEKLFF. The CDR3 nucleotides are TGTGCTAGTGGTTTCGGACAGGGTGGGAGTGAAAAACTGTTTTTT.

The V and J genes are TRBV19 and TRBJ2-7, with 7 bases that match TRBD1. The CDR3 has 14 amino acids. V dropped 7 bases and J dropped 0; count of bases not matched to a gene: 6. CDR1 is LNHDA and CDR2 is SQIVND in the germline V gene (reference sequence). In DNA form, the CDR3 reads TGTGCCAGTACTAAGACAGGGAGCTCCTACGAGCAGTACTTC. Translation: CASTKTGSSYEQYF.

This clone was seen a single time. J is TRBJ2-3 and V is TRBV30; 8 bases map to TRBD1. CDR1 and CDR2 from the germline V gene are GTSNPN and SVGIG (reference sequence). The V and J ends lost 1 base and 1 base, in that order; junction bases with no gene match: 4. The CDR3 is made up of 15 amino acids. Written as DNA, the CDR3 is TGTGCCTGGAGTGGGGACAGGACCCGCACAGATACGCAGTATTTT. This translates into CAWSGDRTRTDTQYF.

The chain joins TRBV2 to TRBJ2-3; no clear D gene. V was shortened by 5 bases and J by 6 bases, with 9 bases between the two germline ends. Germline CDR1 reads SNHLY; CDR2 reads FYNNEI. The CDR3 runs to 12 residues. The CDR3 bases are TGTGCCAGCAGTCCTATGTCCGATACGCAGTATTTT. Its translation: CASSPMSDTQYF.